This T cell receptor beta chain was sequenced during a study of CD8+ T cells in alopecia areata. The overall study: Tofacitinib therapy lasting 6 to 18 months was followed by 6 months off drug.

cDNA reverse transcribed from extracted RNA served as the sequencing template. Using immunoSEQ multiplex PCR, the repertoire was profiled, and TCRdb retains in-frame clones only, with some absent. The table records 85,000 to 95,000 clones, about two thirds of them present only once. CDR1 and CDR2 (germline): LNHDA, SQIVND (reference sequence). The CDR3 totals 15 residues. Trimming took off 3 bases at V and 4 bases at J, with 13 bases between the two ends. The sample holds many counts of this clone. Specified treatment: oral pan-JAK inhibitor, 5-10 mg twice daily. The chain is built from TRBV19 and TRBJ1-5, with no clear D. The sequenced sample was CD8+ T cells sorted from blood, obtained around week 44, from a patient treated with tofacitinib. The TCR comes from a human donor with alopecia areata. Here the CDR3 DNA reads TGTGCCAGTAGTATTAGTCTTAACCGTAATCAGCCCCAGCATTTT. Protein product: CASSISLNRNQPQHF.